The 23 T cell receptor beta chains reported below all come from one sample, sequenced in a study of blood T cell repertoires in COVID-19. Repertoires were generated with immunoSEQ multiplex PCR, while TCRdb's copy carries only in-frame clones and drops some. The sample carries about 24,000 clones, around 87% recorded once. The sequenced sample consisted of peripheral blood. The receptors stem from a human donor with active COVID-19. The donor label of this sample is uncertain.

The genes are TRBV19 and TRBJ2-3; 7 bases map to TRBD2. The CDR3 has 16 residues. J gave up 1 base and V 4 bases, and 8 bases lay outside the gene matches. Germline V gene data show CDR1 as LNHDA and CDR2 as SQIVND (reference sequence). The CDR3 bases are TGTGCCAGTAGTAGAACTAGCGTTTTGGGCACAGATACGCAGTATTTT. It codes for CASSRTSVLGTDTQYF. Based on the CDR3 plus reference TRBV19 and TRBJ2-3, the full variable domain is DGGITQSPKYLFRKEGQNVTLSCEQNLNHDAMYWYRQDPGQGLRLIYYSQIVNDFQKGDIAEGYSVSREKKESFPLTVTSAQKNPTAFYLCASSRTSVLGTDTQYFGPGTRLTVL.

This clone was observed once. This rearrangement joins TRBV3-1 (or the pseudogene TRBV3-2) to TRBJ2-1; 7 nucleotides align to TRBD2. The V and J ends lost 2 bases and 4 bases, in that order; junction bases with no gene match: 5. CDR1 is LGHDT, CDR2 YNNKEL, per germline (reference sequence). CDR3 size: 15 residues. The CDR3 nucleotides are TGTGCCAGCAGCCAATTAGCGGGCCCATACAATGAGCAGTTCTTC. Its protein is CASSQLAGPYNEQFF.

V and J are TRBV7-3 and TRBJ2-3, with TRBD2 as a possible D gene (5 bases). Trimming pared 5 bases from V and 0 bases from J, leaving 9 bases between. Germline CDR1 is SGHTA and CDR2 is FQGTGA. The CDR3 has 14 residues. The CDR3 is CASSLGLSTDTQYF. CDR3 bases: TGTGCCAGCAGCCTAGGACTCAGCACAGATACGCAGTATTTT.

This clone was seen a handful of times. The chain recombines TRBV11-2 with TRBJ2-7; 8 bases align to TRBD2. V lost 1 base, J lost 6 bases, and 14 bases stayed unmatched. The CDR3 is 17 residues long. Germline CDR1 reads SGHAT; CDR2 reads FQNNGV. CDR3 sequence reads: CASSLGSAGGTLGEQYF. As DNA, the CDR3 is TGTGCCAGCAGCTTAGGGTCGGCGGGGGGCACTCTTGGCGAGCAGTACTTC.

V gene TRBV18 combines with J gene TRBJ2-1, with 10 bases that match TRBD1. CDR3 size: 15 residues. Trimming cost V 3 bases and J 4 bases; bases outside gene matches: 3. Germline CDR1 is KGHSH and CDR2 is LQKENI. The CDR3 loop is CASSPPGQGYNEQFF. For the CDR3, the DNA is TGTGCCAGCTCACCCCCGGGACAGGGGTACAATGAGCAGTTCTTC. The full variable domain, rest sourced from reference TRBV18 and TRBJ2-1, is NAGVMQNPRHLVRRRGQEARLRCSPMKGHSHVYWYRQLPEEGLKFMVYLQKENIIDESGMPKERFSAEFPKEGPSILRIQQVVRGDSAAYFCASSPPGQGYNEQFFGPGTRLTVL.

V gene TRBV14 combines with J gene TRBJ1-2; no reliable D call. This CDR3 contains 13 residues. Per germline, CDR1 SGHDN and CDR2 FVKESK. V lost 0 bases, J lost 5 bases, and 7 bases lay in between. The CDR3 loop is CASSQDLTYGYTF. The DNA of the CDR3 is TGTGCCAGCAGCCAAGATCTGACTTATGGCTACACCTTC.

The chain uses TRBV5-1 and TRBJ1-2; 7 bases align to TRBD1. V shed 5 bases and J 7 bases; nucleotides not matched to a gene: 14. This CDR3 region has 15 residues. Germline loops: CDR1 SGHRS, CDR2 YFSETQ. CDR3 loop: CASRRSSGTEGGYTF. The CDR3 DNA follows: TGCGCCAGCAGACGTTCCTCGGGGACAGAAGGTGGCTACACCTTC.

The chain uses TRBV5-1 and TRBJ2-1; D is unclear. Germline lookup yields CDR1 SGHRS and CDR2 YFSETQ. This CDR3 comprises 17 residues. Trimming cost V 0 bases and J 3 bases, with 16 bases left between them. CDR3 region: CASSLVGRQANYNEQFF. CDR3 DNA: TGCGCCAGCAGCTTGGTCGGCCGTCAGGCAAACTACAATGAGCAGTTCTTC.

This chain's CDR3 is CASSLGLGGNTEAFF. Here the CDR3 DNA reads TGTGCCAGCAGCTTGGGGCTCGGGGGGAACACTGAAGCTTTCTTT. The gene calls are TRBV5-4 and TRBJ1-1, with D possibly TRBD1 on 5 matching bases. The V gene's germline CDR1 is SGHNT and CDR2 YYREEE (reference sequence). V lost 0 bases, J lost 1 base, and 10 bases lay in between. The CDR3 covers 15 residues. The variable domain in full, with the rest retrieved from reference TRBV5-4 and TRBJ1-1, is ETGVTQSPTHLIKTRGQQVTLRCSSQSGHNTVSWYQQALGQGPQFIFQYYREEENGRGNFPPRFSGLQFPNYSSELNVNALELDDSALYLCASSLGLGGNTEAFFGQGTRLTVV.

CDR3 nucleotides: TGCGCCAGCAGCCTACAAACGACACCGGATAATTCACCCCTCCACTTT. Its translation: CASSLQTTPDNSPLHF. The rearrangement joins TRBV5-1 to TRBJ1-6, with D unclear. CDR1 SGHRS and CDR2 YFSETQ come from the germline V gene. Trimming stripped 4 bases from V and 5 bases from J, with 16 bases between. The CDR3 extends over 16 amino acids.

This rearrangement joins TRBV9 to TRBJ2-2; 8 nucleotides match TRBD1. The V and J ends lost 4 bases and 5 bases, in that order; junction bases with no gene match: 4. The length of the CDR3 is 14 residues. Germline CDR1 and CDR2: SGDLS and YYNGEE. The CDR3: CASSSRTGTGELFF. In DNA, the CDR3 is TGTGCCAGCAGCTCCCGGACAGGGACCGGGGAGCTGTTTTTT. The entire variable domain, with the rest obtained from reference TRBV9 and TRBJ2-2, is as follows: DSGVTQTPKHLITATGQRVTLRCSPRSGDLSVYWYQQSLDQGLQFLIQYYNGEERAKGNILERFSAQQFPDLHSELNLSSLELGDSALYFCASSSRTGTGELFFGEGSRLTVL.

The chain employs TRBV7-2 and TRBJ1-5; 7 bases match TRBD1. Germline CDR1 SGHTA, CDR2 FQGNSA. The CDR3 is made up of 17 amino acids. The ends lost 3 bases at V and 1 base at J; junction bases unmatched: 9. CDR3 sequence: CASSLGRQGRSNQPQHF. As DNA, the CDR3 is TGTGCCAGCAGCTTGGGTAGACAGGGTAGGAGCAATCAGCCCCAGCATTTT.

The chain is built from TRBV19 and TRBJ1-4; 11 nucleotides align to TRBD1. V dropped 1 base and J dropped 10; count of bases not matched to a gene: 2. The CDR3 is 14 residues long. Germline CDR1 is LNHDA and CDR2 is SQIVND (reference sequence). Here the CDR3 DNA reads TGTGCCAGTAGTATAGGGACAGGGGGCGGAAAACTGTTTTTT. Translating it yields CASSIGTGGGKLFF.

To note about this clone: This same CDR3 is encoded by further DNA sequences in the sample. CDR3 amino acids: CASSPGTGANEQFF. Here the CDR3 DNA reads TGTGCCAGCAGCCCCGGGACAGGAGCTAATGAGCAGTTCTTC. The chain links TRBV7-3 to TRBJ2-1; TRBD1 agrees at 8 bases. The trim removed 5 bases at V and 7 bases at J, leaving 7 bases unmatched. The CDR3 spans 14 residues. The germline V gene has CDR1 SGHTA and CDR2 FQGTGA. Supplemented by reference TRBV7-3 and TRBJ2-1, the full variable domain reads GAGVSQTPSNKVTEKGKYVELRCDPISGHTALYWYRQSLGQGPEFLIYFQGTGAADDSGLPNDRFFAVRPEGSVSTLKIQRTERGDSAVYLCASSPGTGANEQFFGPGTRLTVL.

The V and J genes are TRBV15 and TRBJ1-2; D remains unclear. V gave up 5 bases and J gave up 0 bases, with 13 bases separating them. The germline gives CDR1 LNHNV, CDR2 YYDKDF (reference sequence). This CDR3 is 15 amino acids long. The CDR3: CATSVMEGANYGYTF. CDR3 DNA sequence: TGTGCCACCAGCGTGATGGAGGGAGCTAACTATGGCTACACCTTC.

CDR3 nucleotide sequence: TGTGCCAGCAGCTTAGCGGGACATCTGGGGACTGAAGCTTTCTTT. Translation: CASSLAGHLGTEAFF. The rearrangement joins TRBV7-2 to TRBJ1-1; D is possibly TRBD1 (6 bases). Trimming shortened V by 0 bases and J by 5 bases, and 13 bases separated the two germline ends. The CDR3 loop spans 15 amino acids. CDR1 SGHTA and CDR2 FQGNSA come from the germline V gene.

The chain employs TRBV7-9 and TRBJ1-2; tentative D call: TRBD1 (5 bases). This CDR3 has 14 amino acids. In germline, CDR1 is SEHNR, CDR2 FQNEAQ (reference sequence). Trimming took off 0 bases at V and 2 bases at J, with 7 bases between the two ends. Here the CDR3 reads CASSLASGNYGYTF. As DNA, the CDR3 is TGTGCCAGCAGCTTAGCATCAGGGAACTATGGCTACACCTTC.

The chain has TRBV14 and TRBJ2-3; D may be TRBD2 (6 bases). The germline V and J ends were trimmed by 6 bases and 5 bases, with 12 bases remaining between them. Germline values: CDR1 SGHDN, CDR2 FVKESK. The CDR3 is made up of 13 amino acids. Here the CDR3 DNA reads TGTGCCAGCAGTCGCTTTAGCGGAGATACGCAGTATTTT. Protein sequence: CASSRFSGDTQYF.

V gene TRBV5-1 combines with J gene TRBJ2-7; 9 bases agree with TRBD1. With 5 bases clipped from V and 7 bases from J, the junction kept 13 bases outside the gene matches. CDR1 and CDR2 from the germline V gene are SGHRS and YFSETQ. The CDR3 totals 15 residues. The CDR3 sequence is CASSPIQGAHGEQYF. Here the CDR3 DNA reads TGCGCCAGCAGTCCAATACAGGGGGCGCATGGGGAGCAGTACTTC.

The CDR3, as DNA: TGTGCCAGCCCATACCGGCGAGCGGGAGGGGATACGCAGTATTTT. This encodes CASPYRRAGGDTQYF. The V call is TRBV21-1, the J call TRBJ2-3; TRBD2 reflects the table's D call only, with no check against the DNA. TRBV21-1 is described as a pseudogene. This CDR3 is 15 amino acids long.

A single count supports this clone. This rearrangement joins TRBV18 to TRBJ1-4; a weak D match, TRBD1 (5 bases). The length of the CDR3 is 13 residues. The V gene lost 6 bases and the J gene lost 5 bases, with 10 bases spanning the gap. The germline V gene encodes CDR1 KGHSH and CDR2 LQKENI. CDR3 region: CASSPGGNEKLFF. The CDR3 DNA follows: TGTGCCAGCTCCCCGGGGGGGAATGAAAAACTGTTTTTT.

The chain links TRBV9 to TRBJ2-7; 11 nucleotides agree with TRBD1. V dropped 3 bases and J dropped 3; count of bases not matched to a gene: 8. Germline V gene lookup returns CDR1 SGDLS and CDR2 YYNGEE. The length of the CDR3 is 16 residues. The CDR3, as DNA: TGTGCCAGCAGCGCCAATCCCGGGACAGGGGGCTACGAGCAGTACTTC. Protein product: CASSANPGTGGYEQYF.

On this clone: The junction and the germline gene differ at one end; a read error may be behind it. The chain combines TRBV27 with TRBJ2-5; tentatively, D is TRBD1 (6 bases). Germline assignment: CDR1 MNHEY and CDR2 SMNVEV (reference sequence). CDR3 length: 20 residues. CDR3 DNA sequence: TGTGCCAGCAGCTTAGTATGGGGGTTCAGATCCGGTGGGGGCCAAGAGGCCCAGTACTTC. Its translation is CASSLVWGFRSGGGQEAQYF.